This T cell receptor (beta chain) was found in a study of blood T cells in healthy people across ages. Ranging in age from roughly 6 to 95, the donors were healthy Caucasian individuals from Russia. Germline CDR1 and CDR2: LGHDT and YNNKEL (reference sequence). With 6 bases removed from V and 7 bases from J, the gap between germline ends came to 7 bases. The CDR3 has 12 amino acids. Combining a sample-barcoded 5' primer with a J-beta primer mix, a second PCR ran for about 7 to 12 cycles. TCRdb called the 5' RACE reads again in MiXCR, with one record for every CDR3 protein. The sample records roughly 800,000 distinct CDR3 sequences, approximately 55% being singletons.

This receptor was identified in a man older than 75 in good health. This chain links TRBV3-1 with TRBJ1-6; D not resolved. The sequenced material came from blood. CDR3 in amino acids: CASSQRNSPLHF. CDR3 sequence (DNA): TGTGCCAGCAGTCAAAGGAATTCACCCCTCCACTTT.